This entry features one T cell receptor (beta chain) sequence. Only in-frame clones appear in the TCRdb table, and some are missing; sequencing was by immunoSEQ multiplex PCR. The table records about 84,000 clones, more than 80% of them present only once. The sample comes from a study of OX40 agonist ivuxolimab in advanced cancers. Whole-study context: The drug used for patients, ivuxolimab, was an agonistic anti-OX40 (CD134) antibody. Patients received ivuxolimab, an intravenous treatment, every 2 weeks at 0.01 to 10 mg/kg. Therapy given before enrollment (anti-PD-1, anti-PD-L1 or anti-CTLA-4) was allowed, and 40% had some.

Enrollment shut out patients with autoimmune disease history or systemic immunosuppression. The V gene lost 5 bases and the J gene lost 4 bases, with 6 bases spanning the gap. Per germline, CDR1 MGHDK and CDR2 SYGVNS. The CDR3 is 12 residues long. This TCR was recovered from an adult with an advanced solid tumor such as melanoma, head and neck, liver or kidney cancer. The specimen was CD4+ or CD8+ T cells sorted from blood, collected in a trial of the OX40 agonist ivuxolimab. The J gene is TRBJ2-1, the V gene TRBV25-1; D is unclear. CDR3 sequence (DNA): TGTGCCAGCAGTCGTCGATACAATGAGCAGTTCTTC. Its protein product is CASSRRYNEQFF.